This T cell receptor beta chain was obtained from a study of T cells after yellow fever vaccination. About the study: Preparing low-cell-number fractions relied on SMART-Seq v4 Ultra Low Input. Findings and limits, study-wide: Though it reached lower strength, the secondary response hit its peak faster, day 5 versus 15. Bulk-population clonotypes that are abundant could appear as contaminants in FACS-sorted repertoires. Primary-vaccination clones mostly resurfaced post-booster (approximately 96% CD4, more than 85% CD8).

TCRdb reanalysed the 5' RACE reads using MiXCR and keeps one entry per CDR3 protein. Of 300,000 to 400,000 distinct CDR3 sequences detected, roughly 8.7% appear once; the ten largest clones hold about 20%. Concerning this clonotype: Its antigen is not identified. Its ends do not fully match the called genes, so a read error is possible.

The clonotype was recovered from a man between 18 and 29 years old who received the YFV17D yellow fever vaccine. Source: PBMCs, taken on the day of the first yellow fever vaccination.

CDR3 sequence: CACSKDWSTGDTGELFF. The CDR3 bases are TGTGCCTGCAGCAAAGATTGGTCGACAGGGGACACCGGGGAGCTGTTTTTT. V and J are TRBV3-1 and TRBJ2-2; TRBD1 matches 8 bases. This CDR3 region has 17 residues. Germline V CDR1 and CDR2: LGHDT, YNNKEL (reference sequence).